The text below deals with one T cell receptor (beta chain). Its antigen is not known. Amplified regions were TCR beta CDR3 sequences from RNA transcripts. TCR CDR3 underwent first-round RT-PCR with the HTBI primer set. TCRdb independently ran MiXCR on the multiplex PCR reads; one entry per CDR3 protein. The sample yields about 290,000 distinct CDR3 sequences, 12% to 15% seen once. This record comes from a study of T cells in Graves' hyperthyroidism and ophthalmopathy. Overall study findings and caveats: From stable hyperthyroidism, ophthalmopathy was separated by a 13 V-J model.

The V gene's germline CDR1 is SEHNR and CDR2 FQNEAQ (reference sequence). CDR3 size: 17 residues. V was pared by 2 bases and J by 6 bases, with 10 bases of the junction left unmatched. The TCR was taken from a woman aged 40-49 years with Graves' hyperthyroidism. The chain joins TRBV7-9 to TRBJ2-2; 9 nucleotides match TRBD1. Sequenced: blood. The CDR3: CASSLRDPQGAAGELFF. DNA of the CDR3: TGTGCCAGCAGCTTACGAGACCCACAGGGGGCAGCCGGGGAGCTGTTTTTT.